The clone carrying this T cell receptor (beta chain) is labeled medium-sized. Its antigen is as yet unknown. Construction of the TCRbeta library involved unique molecular identifiers. MiXCR, applied by TCRdb to the PCR reads, yields one record per CDR3 protein. This repertoire shows about 7,400 distinct CDR3 sequences, roughly 30% found once; its top ten account for roughly 2%. The V gene lost 6 bases and the J gene lost 6 bases, with 8 bases spanning the gap. The CDR3 runs 11 residues. Per the germline V gene, CDR1 is ENHRY and CDR2 is SYGVKD. This entry belongs to a study of T-cell reconstitution after alpha-beta-depleted transplantation in children. Study-wide results and limits: When one year had passed after transplant, most T-cell counts and diversity came from newly produced T cells.

The source is a boy younger than two who had a stem cell transplant for SCID, so the T cells may come from the graft donor. The starting material was peripheral blood, obtained 60 days after TCRalphabeta/CD19-depleted stem cell transplant. This chain connects TRBV10-3 to TRBJ1-1; D gene ambiguous. The CDR3 region is CAISFGAEAFF. CDR3 DNA sequence: TGTGCCATCAGCTTCGGGGCTGAAGCTTTCTTT.